Following are 10 T cell receptor beta chains from one sample sequenced in a study of shared T cell receptors in the human thymus. The method was immunoSEQ multiplex PCR; TCRdb's version includes in-frame clones alone and lacks a portion of them. Of approximately 490,000 clones listed, around 82% were seen once; the top ten hold about 0.013%. These data also featured in a second study, about human thymus T cells.

The source material was thymocytes. The receptor set was obtained from a boy under two years old with a congenital heart defect.

This clone turned up a few times. The V call is TRBV5-4, the J call TRBJ1-1, with a tentative D call TRBD1 (5 bases). There are 15 residues in the CDR3. V was shortened by 0 bases and J by 1 base, with 10 bases between the two germline ends. CDR1 and CDR2 from the germline V gene are SGHNT and YYREEE (reference sequence). CDR3 DNA: TGTGCCAGCAGCTTGGTGGCCAGGGCGAACACTGAAGCTTTCTTT. Translated: CASSLVARANTEAFF.

This rearrangement joins TRBV30 to TRBJ2-3; TRBD2 matches 8 bases. Trimming at V came to 8 bases and at J to 0 bases, leaving 13 bases not matched to a gene. Germline V lookup: CDR1 GTSNPN, CDR2 SVGIG (reference sequence). The CDR3 contains 16 residues. CDR3: CAGGSRLAGSTDTQYF. Written as DNA, the CDR3 is TGTGCCGGGGGCTCGAGGCTAGCGGGTAGCACAGATACGCAGTATTTT.

The J gene is TRBJ2-1, the V gene TRBV6-6; TRBD2 is a possible D gene (6 bases). This CDR3 is built from 16 residues. CDR1 is MNHNY, CDR2 SVGAGI, per germline (reference sequence). The V end lost 0 bases, the J end lost 10 bases, and 19 bases lay between the germline ends. Written as DNA, the CDR3 is TGTGCCAGCAGTTACTCTAAGACTAGTTGGGTGGGGGAGCAGTTCTTC. Protein sequence: CASSYSKTSWVGEQFF.

The chain links TRBV14 to TRBJ2-1, with a weak D call TRBD1 (6 bases). Trimming removed 0 bases from V and 5 bases from J, with 11 bases in between. The CDR3 has 15 amino acids. Germline V CDR1 and CDR2: SGHDN, FVKESK. CDR3 residues: CASSQEDRSNNEQFF. Here the CDR3 DNA reads TGTGCCAGCAGCCAAGAAGACAGGTCGAACAATGAGCAGTTCTTC.

The V and J genes are TRBV28 and TRBJ2-5; 12 bases map to TRBD2. Germline V gives CDR1 MDHEN, CDR2 SYDVKM. The CDR3 has 16 amino acids. V was clipped by 6 bases and J by 2 bases; unmatched bases: 7. The CDR3 region has the DNA TGTGCCAGCAGCTTGACTAGCGGGAGTGGTCAAGAGACCCAGTACTTC. Amino acid sequence: CASSLTSGSGQETQYF.

The genes are TRBV10-1 and TRBJ2-7, with 7 bases lining up with TRBD1. CDR1 is WNHNN and CDR2 is SYGVQD in the germline V gene (reference sequence). The junction had 12 bases not matched to a gene; V was cut back by 9 bases and J by 7 bases. This CDR3 is 13 amino acids long. CDR3 DNA sequence: TGCGCCAGGAGATTAGGGGGCCCGGGGGAGCAGTACTTC. This codes for CARRLGGPGEQYF.

The chain joins TRBV4-2 to TRBJ2-5, with D possibly matching TRBD2 (6 bases). V lost 4 bases, J lost 4 bases, and 10 bases lay in between. CDR1 is LGHNA and CDR2 is YNFKEQ in the germline V gene. CDR3 length equals 13 residues. CDR3 in DNA: TGTGCCAGCAGCCCGCGGGACCGAGAGACCCAGTACTTC. The encoded protein is CASSPRDRETQYF.

The CDR3 here is CASSATSGGSYNEQFF. The CDR3 DNA sequence: TGCGCCAGCAGTGCAACTAGCGGGGGCTCCTACAATGAGCAGTTCTTC. The chain is built from TRBV10-2 and TRBJ2-1; 11 bases align to TRBD2. The CDR3 covers 16 residues. V dropped 4 bases and J dropped 0; count of bases not matched to a gene: 2. CDR1 and CDR2 from the germline V gene are WSHSY and SAAADI.

The chain has TRBV4-2 and TRBJ2-7; TRBD2 aligns across 14 bases. The germline CDR1 and CDR2 sequences are LGHNA and YNFKEQ. With 2 bases clipped from V and 6 bases from J, the junction kept 6 bases outside the gene matches. The CDR3 contains 16 residues. CDR3 coding DNA: TGTGCCAGCAGCCAACCTCCAGGACTAGCGGGAGGCGAGCAGTACTTC. Its protein product is CASSQPPGLAGGEQYF.

The V gene is TRBV2, the J gene TRBJ1-2, with D tentatively TRBD1 (5 bases). V was clipped by 3 bases and J by 1 base, with 6 bases between them. The CDR3 runs to 13 residues. The germline gives CDR1 SNHLY, CDR2 FYNNEI. CDR3 nucleotides: TGTGCCAGCAGTGATAGGGGTAACTATGGCTACACCTTC. Translating gives CASSDRGNYGYTF.